This entry concerns a single TCR beta chain. Its antigen is not identified. The CDR3 is cut off 3 residues early in the read; its end comes from the germline J gene. J gave up 2 bases and V 5 bases, and 9 bases lay outside the gene matches. Germline lookup yields CDR1 KGHSH and CDR2 LQKENI. CDR3 length: 16 residues. The data derive from a study of T cells in women clearing cervical HPV infection. Overall study: Control women cleared a single incident HPV16 infection within 12 months. Study-wide points: Cases carried less TRBV6-7 than controls: 0.11% versus 0.16%.

Profiling relied on immunoSEQ multiplex PCR, and the TCRdb table lists in-frame clones only, not all of them. This repertoire includes about 23,000 clones. This chain connects TRBV18 to TRBJ2-7, with TRBD1 matching 10 bases. Sequenced input: blood buffy coat. This sequence originates from a woman between 18 and 75 years old with a cervical HPV16 infection that either progressed to CIN3+ or cleared (not recorded which). CDR3 bases read: TGTGCCAGCTCAACCTATACCGGGACAGGGGCCTACGAG. Translating it yields CASSTYTGTGAYE. The whole CDR3 sequence reads CASSTYTGTGAYEQYF.